Reported below is one TCR beta chain. The data derive from a study of cytomegalovirus exposure and HLA in healthy donors. Assay used: immunoSEQ multiplex PCR; TCRdb lists only in-frame clones, some missing. This table has 120,000 or so clones, approximately 90% appearing once. This sequence was found in a woman in her late teens or twenties in good health and CMV-seronegative. What was sequenced was PBMCs.

The chain's CDR3 is CAGRTDSYEQYF. CDR3 sequence (DNA): TGTGCCGGACGGACAGATTCCTACGAGCAGTACTTC. This sequence joins TRBV6-1 and TRBJ2-7; TRBD1 might be the D (6 bases). V was clipped by 11 bases and J by 1 base, with 12 bases between them. The V gene's germline CDR1 is MNHNS and CDR2 SASEGT. The CDR3 runs to 12 residues.